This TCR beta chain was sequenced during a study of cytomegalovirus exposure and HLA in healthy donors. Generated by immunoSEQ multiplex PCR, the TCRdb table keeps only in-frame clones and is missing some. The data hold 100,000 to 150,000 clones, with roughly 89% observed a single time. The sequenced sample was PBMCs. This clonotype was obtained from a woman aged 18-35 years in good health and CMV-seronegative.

The CDR3 DNA reads TGTGCCAGTGCCGGGACAGGGGGCGCCCGGGGAGAGACCCAGTACTTC. Its protein is CASAGTGGARGETQYF. The chain couples TRBV19 to TRBJ2-5; 12 bases line up with TRBD1. V shed 8 bases and J 4 bases; nucleotides not matched to a gene: 11. Germline V lookup: CDR1 LNHDA, CDR2 SQIVND (reference sequence). This CDR3 region has 16 residues.